This T cell receptor (beta chain) was obtained from a study of blood T cells in healthy people across ages (dated by TCRdb to 2015 to 2017). The study in broad terms: In model experiments, template switching captured roughly one uniquely barcoded TCR beta cDNA molecule for every two T cells. Using deep sequencing normalized with unique cDNA molecular identifiers, the study measured how TCR beta repertoire diversity changes with age. The donors were divided into four age groups: young (average approximately 17 years), middle-aged (almost 40), aged (about 61) and long-lived (82). To avoid experimental bias, donors of different ages were spread randomly across the sequencing lanes. For two donors (one aged 18 to 30 and one aged 80 or older), the study analyzed two additional independent replicas of 1 million unique cDNA reads from the same blood draw. Results the study describes overall, beyond this receptor: A strong correlation was found between observed TCR beta diversity and the percentage of naive T cells measured by flow cytometry. Conclusive comparison of naive and antigen-experienced compartments was prevented by the profiling of bulk unsorted PBMCs. Compared with the aged group, the long-lived group had more naive CD4+ T cells, fewer expanded clones and increased TCR diversity, a pattern suggesting age selection. Estimates of total diversity based on one million sequenced T cells were considered lower bounds and underestimates. Observed TCR beta diversity per million T cells fell roughly linearly with age, and a significant reduction was already apparent by age roughly 40. Donor CMV infection status was unknown, potentially confounding age-related changes in expanded clonotypes.

A few counts support this clonotype. Its antigen remains unidentified. No base quality information exists; no much larger clone differs at one position. Systemically healthy Caucasian individuals from Russia, 39 in total and aged 6 to 90 years, were included as donors. Each donor gave ten milliliters of peripheral blood, drawn into EDTA-treated Vacutainer tubes. Ficoll-Paque density-gradient centrifugation was used to isolate PBMCs, with at least 6 million obtained per sample. Total RNA was extracted from PBMCs with Trizol reagent, with at least 6 micrograms obtained per sample. Naive CD45RAhigh/CD27high T cell percentages were measured by flow cytometry on a PBMC aliquot from every donor. V and J lose 2 bases and 4 bases, and a span of 11 bases separates them. CDR1 and CDR2 are drawn from the germline V gene: MGHDK, SYGVNS. Spanning cysteine to phenylalanine, the CDR3 consists of 14 amino acids. Only CDR3 DNA is held: 42 bases, read in frame from base 1.

Receptors were amplified or captured by 5' RACE. The sample was run on an Illumina HiSeq 2500. A second PCR of about 6 to 11 cycles was performed with a sample-barcoded 5' primer and a J-beta primer mix. A unique molecular identifier was introduced onto each TCR beta cDNA molecule by a template-switch 5' adaptor carrying 12 random nucleotides. Each sample yielded at least 3 million CDR3-containing paired-end reads. All of the RNA was converted into first-strand cDNA using the Mint cDNA synthesis kit, with a TRBC-specific oligonucleotide serving as the primer. All cDNA was treated with uracil-DNA glycosylase and then went through a first 18-cycle PCR with the universal primers M1SS and BC2_uni_R. As for the authors' bioinformatics: Each sample was normalized by randomly selecting 1 million high-quality reads, each carrying a distinct molecular identifier. Reads sharing molecular identifiers were discarded rather than binned into consensus sequences. CDR3 identification, clonotype clustering and error correction used MiTCR with a Q25 quality threshold and the strictest error-elimination algorithm. A nonparametric unseen species model with Euler transformation was used to estimate lower-bound total TCR beta diversity. TCRdb trimmed public reads at Q25 via fastp, called clones via MiXCR and kept in-frame beta chains. Rows with a matching CDR3 protein are joined into one entry that keeps the most common DNA and genes. For this entry, the V and J calls and clone size follow TCRdb and not the study's own pipeline. The sample has roughly 410,000 distinct CDR3 sequences on record, about half of them singletons. The top ten clonotypes cover roughly 51% of the sample.

Sequenced input: blood. This chain is built from TRBV25-1 and TRBJ2-5, with the D gene not clear enough to name. This receptor was identified in a man aged 55 to 70 in good health. The DNA sequence is TGTGCCAGCAGTGAAGAGGAGTTACTAGAGACCCAGTACTTC. It translates as CASSEEELLETQYF.